A single sample gave rise to the 18 T cell receptor beta chains below, sequenced in a study of blood T cell repertoires in COVID-19. Sequencing was performed with immunoSEQ multiplex PCR; in TCRdb, only in-frame clones are kept and a portion is missing. The data hold about 120,000 clones, with more than 70% observed a single time. Material: peripheral blood. All receptors come from a human donor in a cohort sampled during active COVID-19.

The J gene is TRBJ2-2, the V gene TRBV7-6; D possibly corresponds to TRBD2 (5 bases). Trimming pared 4 bases from V and 1 base from J, leaving 10 bases between. Germline V lookup: CDR1 SGHVS, CDR2 FNYEAQ. The CDR3 loop spans 15 amino acids. The CDR3 spells CASSSLGENTGELFF. Written as DNA, the CDR3 is TGTGCCAGCAGCTCCCTCGGGGAGAACACCGGGGAGCTGTTTTTT.

The chain uses TRBV7-9 and TRBJ2-7, with 8 bases matching TRBD1. Per germline, CDR1 SEHNR and CDR2 FQNEAQ (reference sequence). V shed 5 bases and J 4 bases; nucleotides not matched to a gene: 7. The CDR3 runs to 14 residues. CDR3 amino acids: CASSPPGQVYEQYF. The CDR3 DNA follows: TGTGCCAGCAGCCCCCCGGGACAGGTTTACGAGCAGTACTTC.

In regard to this clone: The same CDR3 is also encoded by other DNA sequences in this sample. This chain links TRBV2 with TRBJ2-7; 9 nucleotides line up with TRBD2. This CDR3 is built from 17 residues. Germline V lookup: CDR1 SNHLY, CDR2 FYNNEI. V was pared by 0 bases and J by 1 base, with 7 bases of the junction left unmatched. As DNA, the CDR3 is TGTGCCAGCAGTGAAGCGGTAGCGGGGGACCTTTCCTACGAGCAGTACTTC. It encodes CASSEAVAGDLSYEQYF.

This clone was detected only a few times. This chain uses TRBV2 with TRBJ2-7; 9 nucleotides match TRBD1. This CDR3 has 14 residues. Germline V gives CDR1 SNHLY, CDR2 FYNNEI. Trimming at V came to 7 bases and at J to 3 bases, leaving 7 bases not matched to a gene. The CDR3 spells CASTRDRADYEQYF. CDR3 DNA sequence: TGTGCCAGCACCCGGGACAGGGCAGACTACGAGCAGTACTTC. The full variable domain, in which reference TRBV2 and TRBJ2-7 provide the parts outside the CDR3, is EPEVTQTPSHQVTQMGQEVILRCVPISNHLYFYWYRQILGQKVEFLVSFYNNEISEKSEIFDDQFSVERPDGSNFTLKIRSTKLEDSAMYFCASTRDRADYEQYFGPGTRLTVT.

This clone was observed a few times. The chain recombines TRBV3-1 (or the pseudogene TRBV3-2) with TRBJ2-3, with no clear D. This CDR3 contains 14 residues. Per the germline V gene, CDR1 is LGHDT and CDR2 is YNNKEL (reference sequence). Between the trimmed V and J ends, which lost 1 base and 1 base, there was a span of 6 bases. CDR3 protein: CASSQVTGTDTQYF. As DNA, the CDR3 is TGTGCCAGCAGCCAAGTAACGGGCACAGATACGCAGTATTTT.

The CDR3 nucleotides are TGTGCCAGTAGTATTGACGGGGGATCCTACGAGCAGTACTTC. Its translation: CASSIDGGSYEQYF. The chain recombines TRBV19 with TRBJ2-7; D is perhaps TRBD2 (6 bases). This CDR3 has 14 residues. Germline V gives CDR1 LNHDA, CDR2 SQIVND (reference sequence). V was cut by 3 bases and J by 1 base, with 10 bases left in between.

This clone was detected once. The chain recombines TRBV7-9 with TRBJ1-2; no clear D gene. Trimming shortened V by 1 base and J by 8 bases, and 8 bases separated the two germline ends. The CDR3 totals 12 residues. Germline CDR1 is SEHNR and CDR2 is FQNEAQ (reference sequence). In nucleotides, the CDR3 is TGTGCCAGCAGCTTAGAGGCAGCGGGCTACACCTTC. Translated, it gives CASSLEAAGYTF.

J is TRBJ2-1 and V is TRBV24-1, with 7 bases identical to TRBD2. Germline V CDR1 and CDR2: KGHDR, SFDVKD. This CDR3 is 17 amino acids long. The trim removed 3 bases at V and 2 bases at J, leaving 9 bases unmatched. As DNA, the CDR3 is TGTGCCACCAGTGATGCCCAAGCGGGACTGCCCTACAATGAGCAGTTCTTC. Its translation is CATSDAQAGLPYNEQFF.

The chain links TRBV6-5 to TRBJ2-1; D might be TRBD2 (6 bases). The V gene's germline CDR1 is MNHEY and CDR2 SVGAGI. The V gene lost 7 bases and the J gene lost 6 bases, with 16 bases spanning the gap. CDR3 size: 14 residues. In nucleotides, the CDR3 is TGTGCCAGCACTAGGGGCGGGGACTTCAATGAGCAGTTCTTC. It codes for CASTRGGDFNEQFF.

The sample holds one count of this clone. CDR3 residues: CSVFLLDRVTEAFF. The DNA of the CDR3 is TGCAGCGTTTTCCTCCTAGACAGGGTCACTGAAGCTTTCTTT. This chain uses TRBV29-1 with TRBJ1-1; 7 bases line up with TRBD1. The CDR3 is 14 amino acids. The ends lost 5 bases at V and 4 bases at J; junction bases unmatched: 10. The germline gives CDR1 SQVTM, CDR2 ANQGSEA. The full variable domain, completed using reference TRBV29-1 and TRBJ1-1, is SAVISQKPSRDICQRGTSLTIQCQVDSQVTMMFWYRQQPGQSLTLIATANQGSEATYESGFVIDKFPISRPNLTFSTLTVSNMSPEDSSIYLCSVFLLDRVTEAFFGQGTRLTVV.

This clone was picked up one time. The V and J genes are TRBV6-4 and TRBJ2-7, with TRBD1 matching over 7 bases. V lost 6 bases, J lost 3 bases, and 14 bases stayed unmatched. This CDR3 has 16 residues. The germline V gene has CDR1 MRHNA and CDR2 SNTAGT. CDR3 coding DNA: TGTGCCAGCAGCCCACCCTTAGACAGGGATGACTACGAGCAGTACTTC. The encoded protein is CASSPPLDRDDYEQYF.

This clone was observed a handful of times. V and J are TRBV5-1 and TRBJ2-7, with 13 nucleotides matching TRBD2. Germline V gene lookup returns CDR1 SGHRS and CDR2 YFSETQ. J was trimmed by 2 bases and V by 4 bases; bases with no gene match: 6. The CDR3 sequence is 16 residues long. The CDR3: CASSRGLAGLAYEQYF. In DNA, the CDR3 is TGCGCCAGCAGCAGGGGACTAGCGGGATTGGCCTACGAGCAGTACTTC.

This chain uses TRBV5-1 with TRBJ1-2; 7 bases line up with TRBD1. CDR1 is SGHRS, CDR2 YFSETQ, per germline. Germline trimming cut 4 bases from V and 2 bases from J; bases unmatched to any gene: 2. The CDR3 loop spans 13 amino acids. The CDR3 DNA is TGCGCCAGCAGCGAACAGGGGAACTATGGCTACACCTTC. It encodes CASSEQGNYGYTF.

The chain carries TRBV4-1 and TRBJ2-7, with 8 bases fitting TRBD2. This CDR3 is 14 amino acids long. V gave up 6 bases and J gave up 3 bases; unmatched junction bases: 7. The germline gives CDR1 MGHRA, CDR2 YSYEKL. CDR3 sequence reads: CASRPTGTSYEQYF. The DNA of the CDR3 is TGCGCCAGCAGGCCCACCGGGACTAGCTACGAGCAGTACTTC.

Turning to this clone: Other DNA sequences in this sample translate to the same CDR3. The rearrangement links TRBV5-8 to TRBJ2-6, with D tentatively TRBD1 (5 bases). CDR3 length: 15 residues. V lost 0 bases and J lost 2, with 6 bases in between. CDR1 SGHTS and CDR2 YDEGEE come from the germline V gene. CDR3 nucleotides: TGTGCCAGCAGCTTGGCAGGGACTGGGGCCAACGTCCTGACTTTC. This sequence encodes CASSLAGTGANVLTF.

This rearrangement joins TRBV2 to TRBJ1-1; tentative D call: TRBD1 (6 bases). This CDR3 spans 14 amino acids. Germline V gene sequence: CDR1 SNHLY, CDR2 FYNNEI. Trimming stripped 7 bases from V and 4 bases from J, with 16 bases between. The CDR3 DNA reads as TGTGCCAGCAACGAACAGGGTTTGGTCACTGAAGCTTTCTTT. Translation gives CASNEQGLVTEAFF.

The genes are TRBV7-3 and TRBJ2-7, with TRBD2 identical over 8 bases. The V gene's germline CDR1 is SGHTA and CDR2 FQGTGA. After removal of 3 bases from V and 0 bases from J, the junction contained 4 bases not matched to a gene. The CDR3 runs to 15 residues. CDR3 residues: CASSFGLADSYEQYF. The CDR3 nucleotides read TGTGCCAGCAGCTTCGGACTAGCCGACTCCTACGAGCAGTACTTC.

Remarks on this clone: Other DNA sequences in the sample encode the same CDR3. The rearrangement joins TRBV30 to TRBJ1-1; D perhaps matches TRBD1 (5 bases). CDR3 length: 13 amino acids. The V end lost 0 bases, the J end lost 1 base, and 6 bases lay between the germline ends. Per germline, CDR1 GTSNPN and CDR2 SVGIG (reference sequence). The CDR3 here is CAWSVRGNTEAFF. The CDR3 bases are TGTGCCTGGAGTGTAAGGGGGAACACTGAAGCTTTCTTT.